These 24 T cell receptor beta chains came from one sample sequenced in a study of CD8+ T cells in alopecia areata. The sequencing template was cDNA reverse transcribed from extracted RNA. Sequencing used immunoSEQ multiplex PCR; TCRdb keeps in-frame clones, though not all of them. The repertoire includes roughly 150,000 clones, about 53% of them detected once, and roughly 21% sits in the top ten. This sample comprised CD8+ T cells sorted from blood, obtained at week 0. These TCRs come from a human donor with alopecia areata.

This chain joins TRBV9 and TRBJ1-1, with D maybe TRBD1 (5 bases). This CDR3 contains 15 residues. The V end lost 1 base, the J end lost 4 bases, and 14 bases lay between the germline ends. Germline CDR1 and CDR2: SGDLS and YYNGEE. The CDR3 here is CASSVFSKGSTEAFF. DNA of the CDR3: TGTGCCAGCAGCGTATTTTCGAAGGGGAGCACTGAAGCTTTCTTT. The variable domain in full, with the rest retrieved from reference TRBV9 and TRBJ1-1, is DSGVTQTPKHLITATGQRVTLRCSPRSGDLSVYWYQQSLDQGLQFLIQYYNGEERAKGNILERFSAQQFPDLHSELNLSSLELGDSALYFCASSVFSKGSTEAFFGQGTRLTVV.

The chain joins TRBV4-1 to TRBJ1-5; maybe TRBD1 (6 bases). V dropped 0 bases and J dropped 5 bases, with 14 bases sitting between them. The CDR3 spans 16 residues. CDR1 is MGHRA and CDR2 is YSYEKL in the germline V gene. Here the CDR3 DNA reads TGCGCCAGCAGCCAAGAACGCTTCCAGGGGTATCAGCCCCAGCATTTT. It codes for CASSQERFQGYQPQHF.

This chain connects TRBV13 to TRBJ2-2; 8 bases fit TRBD2. Germline V gene data show CDR1 as PRHDT and CDR2 as FYEKMQ (reference sequence). The CDR3 consists of 16 residues. Trimming cost V 4 bases and J 5 bases; bases outside gene matches: 9. CDR3 sequence (DNA): TGTGCCAGCAGCTCGGCCCTAAGCGGGGGAACCGGGGAGCTGTTTTTT. As protein: CASSSALSGGTGELFF.

The chain uses TRBV27 and TRBJ2-1, with 14 bases matching TRBD2. The V gene's germline CDR1 is MNHEY and CDR2 SMNVEV (reference sequence). V dropped 4 bases and J dropped 5; count of bases not matched to a gene: 1. The CDR3 has 15 residues. CDR3 loop: CASSSGLAGDNEQFF. The CDR3 DNA reads as TGTGCCAGCAGTTCGGGACTAGCGGGGGACAATGAGCAGTTCTTC.

This chain connects TRBV11-3 to TRBJ2-1; 8 nucleotides match TRBD2. The CDR3 sequence is 16 residues long. Germline CDR1 reads SGHNT; CDR2 reads YENEEA. V was clipped by 3 bases and J by 0 bases; unmatched bases: 4. The CDR3 is CASSFPSGSSYNEQFF. DNA for the CDR3: TGTGCCAGCAGCTTCCCGAGCGGGAGCTCCTACAATGAGCAGTTCTTC.

This clone was observed at least ten times. Other DNA sequences of this sample code for an identical CDR3. This chain joins TRBV7-9 and TRBJ2-2; D ambiguous. The germline V gene has CDR1 SEHNR and CDR2 FQNEAQ (reference sequence). The CDR3 runs to 12 residues. Deletions cut 6 bases from V and 5 bases from J, with 7 bases between. CDR3 residues: CASSLSTGELFF. CDR3 in DNA: TGTGCCAGCAGTCTCTCAACCGGGGAGCTGTTTTTT. The full variable domain, with the rest looked up from reference TRBV7-9 and TRBJ2-2, is DTGVSQNPRHKITKRGQNVTFRCDPISEHNRLYWYRQTLGQGPEFLTYFQNEAQLEKSRLLSDRFSAERPKGSFSTLEIQRTEQGDSAMYLCASSLSTGELFFGEGSRLTVL.

This clone turned up a few times. Since a much larger clone is just one base distant, this may be a read error. Additional DNA sequences in this sample encode the identical CDR3. This chain uses TRBV7-2 with TRBJ1-1, with D possibly TRBD1 on 6 matching bases. The germline CDR1 and CDR2 sequences are SGHTA and FQGNSA. This CDR3 has 14 amino acids. Trimming stripped 3 bases from V and 0 bases from J, with 8 bases between. The CDR3 nucleotides are TGTGCCAGCAGCTTCGGACAGATGAACACTGAAGCTTTCTTT. The encoded protein is CASSFGQMNTEAFF.

The V call is TRBV30, the J call TRBJ1-2, with D uncertain. CDR1 is GTSNPN and CDR2 is SVGIG in the germline V gene (reference sequence). V shed 3 bases and J shed 3 bases, with 5 bases lying between them. This CDR3 contains 11 residues. The CDR3 DNA sequence: TGTGCCTGGAGGGGTGACTATGGCTACACCTTC. It specifies CAWRGDYGYTF.

This clone has more than one count but fewer than ten. One end of the junction fails to match germline, which may point to a read error. The rearrangement joins TRBV25-1 to TRBJ2-1; D is perhaps TRBD2 (5 bases). This CDR3 contains 11 residues. The germline gives CDR1 MGHDK, CDR2 SYGVNS. CDR3: CASSGPGSLLF. In DNA, the CDR3 is TGTGCCAGCAGTGGTCCTGGGAGTTTGCTCTTC.

The rearrangement joins TRBV29-1 to TRBJ1-4; D is possibly TRBD1 (5 bases). CDR3 size: 16 residues. V gave up 3 bases and J gave up 4 bases, with 18 bases separating them. CDR1 SQVTM and CDR2 ANQGSEA come from the germline V gene. The CDR3 reads CSVELSAGKDNEKLFF. The CDR3 coding sequence is TGCAGCGTTGAGTTATCCGCAGGGAAGGATAATGAAAAACTGTTTTTT.

This chain uses TRBV7-9 with TRBJ1-1; 11 bases agree with TRBD1. CDR1 SEHNR and CDR2 FQNEAQ come from the germline V gene (reference sequence). This CDR3 spans 16 amino acids. V shed 0 bases and J 6 bases; nucleotides not matched to a gene: 6. CDR3 sequence: CASSLAEGTGGPEAFF. CDR3 nucleotides: TGTGCCAGCAGCTTAGCGGAAGGGACAGGGGGACCTGAAGCTTTCTTT.

J is TRBJ2-2 and V is TRBV5-6; TRBD1 agrees at 9 bases. This CDR3 region has 12 residues. CDR1 is SGHDT, CDR2 YYEEEE, per germline. Trimming took 4 bases from V and 12 from J; bases not matched to a gene: 4. The CDR3 DNA sequence: TGTGCCAGCAGCACCGGGACAGGGAAGCTGTTTTTT. It codes for CASSTGTGKLFF. The full variable domain, its missing parts supplied by reference TRBV5-6 and TRBJ2-2, is DAGVTQSPTHLIKTRGQQVTLRCSPKSGHDTVSWYQQALGQGPQFIFQYYEEEERQRGNFPDRFSGHQFPNYSSELNVNALLLGDSALYLCASSTGTGKLFFGEGSRLTVL.

The chain has TRBV5-1 and TRBJ2-7, with D unclear. Germline-derived CDR1 and CDR2 are SGHRS and YFSETQ. CDR3 length equals 11 residues. V was shortened by 6 bases and J by 5 bases, with 9 bases between the two germline ends. CDR3 sequence reads: CASTGTDEQYF. The CDR3 nucleotides read TGCGCCAGCACGGGTACGGACGAGCAGTACTTC.

Note on this clone: The same CDR3 is also encoded by other DNA sequences in this sample. The V and J genes are TRBV13 and TRBJ1-1; D unclear. The V and J ends lost 2 bases and 0 bases respectively, with 4 bases between them. There are 13 residues in the CDR3. Germline CDR1 is PRHDT and CDR2 is FYEKMQ (reference sequence). The CDR3 coding sequence is TGTGCCAGCAGCTTACGGATGAACACTGAAGCTTTCTTT. Translated: CASSLRMNTEAFF.

This chain uses TRBV9 with TRBJ1-2, with 7 bases fitting TRBD1. CDR3 size: 16 residues. V lost 4 bases, J lost 2 bases, and 11 bases stayed unmatched. Germline-derived CDR1 and CDR2 are SGDLS and YYNGEE. Here the CDR3 reads CASSPPGTEKNYGYTF. The CDR3 coding sequence is TGTGCCAGCAGCCCTCCCGGGACAGAGAAAAACTATGGCTACACCTTC.

The chain joins TRBV7-9 to TRBJ1-1, with 8 bases that match TRBD1. V dropped 5 bases and J dropped 10; count of bases not matched to a gene: 6. The CDR3 totals 12 residues. Per the germline V gene, CDR1 is SEHNR and CDR2 is FQNEAQ (reference sequence). This CDR3 reads CASSHQDRVAFF. DNA for the CDR3: TGTGCCAGCAGCCATCAGGACAGGGTAGCTTTCTTT.

The DNA for the CDR3 is TGTGCCAGCAGCTTTGATCAGGGGCCATTCTACGAGCAGTACTTC. Its protein is CASSFDQGPFYEQYF. V and J are TRBV7-2 and TRBJ2-7; tentative D call: TRBD1 (6 bases). CDR1 and CDR2 from the germline V gene are SGHTA and FQGNSA. V was clipped by 3 bases and J by 3 bases, with 15 bases between them. The CDR3 totals 15 residues.

The chain uses TRBV30 and TRBJ2-7; D is undetermined. The length of the CDR3 is 13 residues. In germline, CDR1 is GTSNPN, CDR2 SVGIG (reference sequence). V gave up 7 bases and J gave up 3 bases, with 16 bases separating them. The CDR3 nucleotides are TGTGCCTCACAAGGCCACGAAGGCTACGAGCAGTACTTC. Protein product: CASQGHEGYEQYF.

This chain links TRBV29-1 with TRBJ2-3; possibly TRBD2 for D (5 bases). V lost 5 bases and J lost 4, with 10 bases in between. This CDR3 is built from 12 residues. Germline assignment: CDR1 SQVTM and CDR2 ANQGSEA. CDR3 DNA: TGCAGCGTTCCCGGGGTCCCAGATACGCAGTATTTT. Its translation: CSVPGVPDTQYF.

This chain uses TRBV11-3 with TRBJ2-2; D unresolved. CDR1 is SGHNT and CDR2 is YENEEA in the germline V gene. V was shortened by 4 bases and J by 0 bases, with 12 bases between the two germline ends. The CDR3 length is 16 residues. DNA for the CDR3: TGTGCCAGCAGCTCGTACAGCGACCCGAACACCGGGGAGCTGTTTTTT. As protein: CASSSYSDPNTGELFF.

This clone has just one count. The chain is built from TRBV19 and TRBJ1-1; weak D call: TRBD1 (5 bases). V was trimmed by 10 bases and J by 10 bases, leaving 22 bases between them. Germline-derived CDR1 and CDR2 are LNHDA and SQIVND (reference sequence). This CDR3 contains 13 residues. The CDR3 nucleotides are TGTGCCACAAGCGGCGGGGACTTCATCGGAGCTTTCTTT. This codes for CATSGGDFIGAFF. The whole variable domain, filled in from reference TRBV19 and TRBJ1-1, reads DGGITQSPKYLFRKEGQNVTLSCEQNLNHDAMYWYRQDPGQGLRLIYYSQIVNDFQKGDIAEGYSVSREKKESFPLTVTSAQKNPTAFYLCATSGGDFIGAFFGQGTRLTVV.

This chain joins TRBV30 and TRBJ2-7; D is undetermined. V was clipped by 7 bases and J by 5 bases, with 18 bases between them. Germline assignment: CDR1 GTSNPN and CDR2 SVGIG (reference sequence). The CDR3 contains 13 residues. The CDR3: CASEGGSRDEQYF. Written as DNA, the CDR3 is TGTGCCTCAGAAGGTGGGTCTCGCGACGAGCAGTACTTC.

The V gene is TRBV7-2, the J gene TRBJ2-6, with D uncertain. The CDR3 covers 15 residues. V was cut by 1 base and J by 0 bases, with 4 bases left in between. Per germline, CDR1 SGHTA and CDR2 FQGNSA. CDR3 amino acids: CASSLGPSGANVLTF. The DNA for the CDR3 is TGTGCCAGCAGCTTAGGACCCTCTGGGGCCAACGTCCTGACTTTC.

As for this clone: The junction differs from germline at one of its ends, possibly a read error. The rearrangement joins TRBV2 to TRBJ2-1, with 8 positions matching TRBD2. Germline loops: CDR1 SNHLY, CDR2 FYNNEI. The CDR3 runs 13 residues. The DNA for the CDR3 is TGTGCCAGCAGAGAAGCGGGGGCTCATGAGCAGTTCTTC. As protein: CASREAGAHEQFF.